This TCR beta chain originates from a study of PD-1 blockade in classical Hodgkin lymphoma. In every patient, relapse followed autologous stem cell transplantation, while exposure to brentuximab vedotin differed. Assay used: immunoSEQ multiplex PCR; TCRdb lists only in-frame clones, some missing. The sample consists of about 17,000 clones, around 72% of them appearing once. The germline gives CDR1 SGHRS, CDR2 YFSETQ. Trimming cost V 0 bases and J 6 bases; bases outside gene matches: 14. The CDR3 has 17 residues. The chain combines TRBV5-1 with TRBJ1-1; TRBD1 aligns across 7 bases. This specimen consisted of peripheral blood mononuclear cells (PBMCs), obtained at baseline. The receptor comes from a human donor with classical Hodgkin lymphoma. In DNA, the CDR3 is TGCGCCAGCAGCTTGGTCCACAGGGGCCGGGGGAGCGCTGAAGCTTTCTTT. It yields the protein CASSLVHRGRGSAEAFF.